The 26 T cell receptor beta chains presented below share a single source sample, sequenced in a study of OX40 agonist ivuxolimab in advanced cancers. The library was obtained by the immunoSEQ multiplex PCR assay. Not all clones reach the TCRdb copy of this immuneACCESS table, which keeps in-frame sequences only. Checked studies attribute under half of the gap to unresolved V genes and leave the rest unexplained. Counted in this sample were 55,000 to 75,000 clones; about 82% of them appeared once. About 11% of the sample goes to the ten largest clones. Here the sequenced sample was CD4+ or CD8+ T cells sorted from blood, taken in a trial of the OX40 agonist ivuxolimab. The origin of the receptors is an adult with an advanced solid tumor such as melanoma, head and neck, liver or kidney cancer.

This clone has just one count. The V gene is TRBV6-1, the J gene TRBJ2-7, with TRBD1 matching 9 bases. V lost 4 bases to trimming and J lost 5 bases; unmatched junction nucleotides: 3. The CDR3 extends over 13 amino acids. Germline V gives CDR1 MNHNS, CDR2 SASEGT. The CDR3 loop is CASSVRDRDEQYV. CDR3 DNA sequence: TGTGCCAGCAGTGTCCGGGACAGGGACGAGCAGTACGTC.

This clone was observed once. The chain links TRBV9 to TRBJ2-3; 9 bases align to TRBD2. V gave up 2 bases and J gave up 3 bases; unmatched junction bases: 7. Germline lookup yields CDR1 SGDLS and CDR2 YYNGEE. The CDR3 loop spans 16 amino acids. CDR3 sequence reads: CASSVDRREGTDTQYF. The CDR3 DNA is TGTGCCAGCAGCGTCGACAGGCGGGAGGGTACAGATACGCAGTATTTT. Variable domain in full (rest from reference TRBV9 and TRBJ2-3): DSGVTQTPKHLITATGQRVTLRCSPRSGDLSVYWYQQSLDQGLQFLIQYYNGEERAKGNILERFSAQQFPDLHSELNLSSLELGDSALYFCASSVDRREGTDTQYFGPGTRLTVL.

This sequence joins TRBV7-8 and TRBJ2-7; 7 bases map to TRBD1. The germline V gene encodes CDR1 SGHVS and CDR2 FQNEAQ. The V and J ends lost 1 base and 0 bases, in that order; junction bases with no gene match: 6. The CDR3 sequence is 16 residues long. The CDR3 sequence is CASSLGRGLSSYEQYF. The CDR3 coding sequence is TGTGCCAGCAGCTTAGGTAGGGGGCTTAGCTCCTACGAGCAGTACTTC.

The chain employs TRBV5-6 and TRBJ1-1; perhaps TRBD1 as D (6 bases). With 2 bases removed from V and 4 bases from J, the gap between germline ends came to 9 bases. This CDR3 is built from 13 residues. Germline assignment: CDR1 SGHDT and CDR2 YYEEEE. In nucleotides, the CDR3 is TGTGCCAGCAGCTTCAACAGGGTCACTGAAGCTTTCTTT. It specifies CASSFNRVTEAFF.

CDR3 residues: CASSRFGDQETQYF. DNA for the CDR3: TGTGCCAGCAGTCGCTTTGGGGACCAAGAGACCCAGTACTTC. V and J are TRBV6-5 and TRBJ2-5; D remains ambiguous. Germline CDR1 and CDR2: MNHEY and SVGAGI. V lost 5 bases, J lost 0 bases, and 10 bases lay in between. This CDR3 comprises 14 residues.

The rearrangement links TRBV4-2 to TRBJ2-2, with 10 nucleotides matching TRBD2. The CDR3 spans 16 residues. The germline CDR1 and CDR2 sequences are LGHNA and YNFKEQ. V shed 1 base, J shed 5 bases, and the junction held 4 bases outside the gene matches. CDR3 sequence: CASSQVGAGGTGELFF. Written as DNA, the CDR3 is TGTGCCAGCAGCCAAGTTGGAGCGGGAGGGACCGGGGAGCTGTTTTTT.

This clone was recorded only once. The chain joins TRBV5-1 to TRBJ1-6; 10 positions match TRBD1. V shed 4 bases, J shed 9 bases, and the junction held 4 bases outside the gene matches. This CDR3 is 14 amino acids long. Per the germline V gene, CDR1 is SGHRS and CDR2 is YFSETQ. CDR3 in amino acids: CASSARDRGSPLHF. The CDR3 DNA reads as TGCGCCAGCAGCGCCCGGGACAGGGGTTCACCCCTCCACTTT.

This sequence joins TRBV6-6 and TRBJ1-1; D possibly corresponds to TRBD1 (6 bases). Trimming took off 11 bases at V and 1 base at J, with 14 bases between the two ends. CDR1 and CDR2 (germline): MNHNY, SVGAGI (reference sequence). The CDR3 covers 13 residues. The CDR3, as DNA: TGTGCCGCGTGGACAGATGGGAACACTGAAGCTTTCTTT. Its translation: CAAWTDGNTEAFF.

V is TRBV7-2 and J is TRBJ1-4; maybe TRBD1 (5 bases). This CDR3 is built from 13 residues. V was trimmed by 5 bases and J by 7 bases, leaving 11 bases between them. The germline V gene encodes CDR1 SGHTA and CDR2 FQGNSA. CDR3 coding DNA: TGTGCCAGCAGCCCGGGCGGGGGTGAAAAACTGTTTTTT. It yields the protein CASSPGGGEKLFF.

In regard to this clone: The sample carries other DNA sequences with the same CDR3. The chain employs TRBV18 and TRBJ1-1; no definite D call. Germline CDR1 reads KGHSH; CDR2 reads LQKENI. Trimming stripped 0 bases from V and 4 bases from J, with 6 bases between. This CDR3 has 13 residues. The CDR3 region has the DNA TGTGCCAGCTCACCACCGGGAGGCACTGAAGCTTTCTTT. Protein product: CASSPPGGTEAFF.

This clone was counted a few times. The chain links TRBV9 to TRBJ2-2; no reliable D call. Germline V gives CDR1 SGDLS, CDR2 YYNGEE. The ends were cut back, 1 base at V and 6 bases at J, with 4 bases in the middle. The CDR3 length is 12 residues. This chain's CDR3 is CASSVKAGELFF. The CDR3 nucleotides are TGTGCCAGCAGCGTAAAGGCCGGGGAGCTGTTTTTT. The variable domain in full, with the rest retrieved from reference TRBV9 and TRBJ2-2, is DSGVTQTPKHLITATGQRVTLRCSPRSGDLSVYWYQQSLDQGLQFLIQYYNGEERAKGNILERFSAQQFPDLHSELNLSSLELGDSALYFCASSVKAGELFFGEGSRLTVL.

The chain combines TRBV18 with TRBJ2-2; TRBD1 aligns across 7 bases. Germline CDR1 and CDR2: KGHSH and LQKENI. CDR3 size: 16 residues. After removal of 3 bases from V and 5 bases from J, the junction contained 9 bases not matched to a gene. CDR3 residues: CASSPRIGQATGELFF. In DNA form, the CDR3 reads TGTGCCAGCTCACCCAGAATTGGACAGGCAACCGGGGAGCTGTTTTTT.

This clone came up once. The CDR3 coding sequence is TGCGCCAGCAGCTTGGGAGGTGGTGGGGCCAACGTCCTGACTTTC. As protein: CASSLGGGGANVLTF. The rearrangement joins TRBV5-1 to TRBJ2-6; D uncertain. With 0 bases removed from V and 3 bases from J, the gap between germline ends came to 7 bases. This CDR3 spans 15 amino acids. The germline V gene encodes CDR1 SGHRS and CDR2 YFSETQ.

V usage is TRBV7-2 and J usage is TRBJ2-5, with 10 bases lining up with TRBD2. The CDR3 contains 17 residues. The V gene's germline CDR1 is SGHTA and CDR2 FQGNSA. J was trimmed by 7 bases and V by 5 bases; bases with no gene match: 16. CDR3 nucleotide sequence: TGTGCCAGCAGCCTTACCACTAGCGGGGTATTTGGTAGGACCCAGTACTTC. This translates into CASSLTTSGVFGRTQYF.

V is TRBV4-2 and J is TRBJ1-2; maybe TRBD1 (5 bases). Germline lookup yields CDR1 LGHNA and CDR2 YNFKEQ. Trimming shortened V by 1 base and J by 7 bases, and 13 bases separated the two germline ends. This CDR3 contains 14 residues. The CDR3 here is CASSQARGVGGYTF. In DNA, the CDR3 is TGTGCCAGCAGCCAAGCTCGGGGGGTGGGTGGCTACACCTTC.

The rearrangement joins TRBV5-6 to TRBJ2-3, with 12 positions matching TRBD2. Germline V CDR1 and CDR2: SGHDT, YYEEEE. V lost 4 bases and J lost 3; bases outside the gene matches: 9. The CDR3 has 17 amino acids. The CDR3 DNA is TGTGCCAGCAGCCCGTGGGCGACTAGCGGGGGAACAGATACGCAGTATTTT. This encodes CASSPWATSGGTDTQYF. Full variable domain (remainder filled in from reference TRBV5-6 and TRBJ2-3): DAGVTQSPTHLIKTRGQQVTLRCSPKSGHDTVSWYQQALGQGPQFIFQYYEEEERQRGNFPDRFSGHQFPNYSSELNVNALLLGDSALYLCASSPWATSGGTDTQYFGPGTRLTVL.

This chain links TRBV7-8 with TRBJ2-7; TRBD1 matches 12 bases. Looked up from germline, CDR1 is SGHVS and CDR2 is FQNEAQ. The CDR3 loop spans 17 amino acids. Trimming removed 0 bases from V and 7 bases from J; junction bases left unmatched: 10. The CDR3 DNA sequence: TGTGCCAGCAGCTTAGCGGGACAGGGGGCAAGGGGCGGGGAGCAGTACTTC. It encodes CASSLAGQGARGGEQYF.

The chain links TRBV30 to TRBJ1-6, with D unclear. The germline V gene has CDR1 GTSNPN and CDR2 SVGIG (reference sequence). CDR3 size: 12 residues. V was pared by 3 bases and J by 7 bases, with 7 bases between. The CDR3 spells CAWRAINSPLHF. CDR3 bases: TGTGCCTGGAGGGCGATAAATTCACCCCTCCACTTT.

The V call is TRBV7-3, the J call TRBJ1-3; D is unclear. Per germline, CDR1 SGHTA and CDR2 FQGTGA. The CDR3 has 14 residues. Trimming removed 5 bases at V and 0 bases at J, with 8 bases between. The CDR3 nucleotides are TGTGCCAGCAGCCCGACGGCCTCTGGAAACACCATATATTTT. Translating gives CASSPTASGNTIYF.

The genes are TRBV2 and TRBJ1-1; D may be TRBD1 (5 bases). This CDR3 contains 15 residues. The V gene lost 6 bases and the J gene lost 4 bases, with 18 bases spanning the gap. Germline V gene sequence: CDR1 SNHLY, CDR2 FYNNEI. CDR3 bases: TGTGCCAGCAGCCTCCAGGGTCCCGAGGCCACTGAAGCTTTCTTT. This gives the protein CASSLQGPEATEAFF.

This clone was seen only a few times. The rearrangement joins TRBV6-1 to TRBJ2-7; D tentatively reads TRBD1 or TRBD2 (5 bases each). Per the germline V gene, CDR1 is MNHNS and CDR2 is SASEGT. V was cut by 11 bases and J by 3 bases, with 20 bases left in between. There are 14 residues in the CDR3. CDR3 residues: CAAGEGQGYYEQYV. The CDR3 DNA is TGTGCCGCGGGTGAGGGGCAGGGATACTACGAGCAGTACGTC.

The CDR3 DNA is TGTGCCAGTAGTACCCCCACGGCAGGGGCCTACGAGCAGTACTTC. It is translated as CASSTPTAGAYEQYF. The rearrangement joins TRBV19 to TRBJ2-7, with D possibly being TRBD1 (6 bases). The CDR3 is 15 residues long. CDR1 LNHDA and CDR2 SQIVND come from the germline V gene (reference sequence). V was shortened by 4 bases and J by 2 bases, with 15 bases between the two germline ends.

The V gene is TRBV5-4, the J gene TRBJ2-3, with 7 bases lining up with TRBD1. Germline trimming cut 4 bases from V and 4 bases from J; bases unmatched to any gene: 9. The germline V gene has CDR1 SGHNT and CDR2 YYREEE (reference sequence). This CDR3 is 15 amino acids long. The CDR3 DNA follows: TGTGCCAGCAGCCCGGCGACAGGGAGCGCAGATACGCAGTATTTT. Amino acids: CASSPATGSADTQYF.

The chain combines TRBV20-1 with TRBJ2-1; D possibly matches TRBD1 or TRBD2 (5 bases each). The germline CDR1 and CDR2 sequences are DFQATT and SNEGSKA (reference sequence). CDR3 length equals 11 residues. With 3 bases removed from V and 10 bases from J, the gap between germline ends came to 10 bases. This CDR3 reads CSARGPAEQFF. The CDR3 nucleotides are TGCAGTGCTAGGGGACCCGCCGAGCAGTTCTTC.

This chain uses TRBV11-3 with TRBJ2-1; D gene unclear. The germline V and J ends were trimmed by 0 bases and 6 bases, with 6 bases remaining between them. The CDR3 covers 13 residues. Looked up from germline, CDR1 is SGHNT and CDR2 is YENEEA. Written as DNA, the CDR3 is TGTGCCAGCAGCTTAGACTTCACCAATGAGCAGTTCTTC. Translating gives CASSLDFTNEQFF.

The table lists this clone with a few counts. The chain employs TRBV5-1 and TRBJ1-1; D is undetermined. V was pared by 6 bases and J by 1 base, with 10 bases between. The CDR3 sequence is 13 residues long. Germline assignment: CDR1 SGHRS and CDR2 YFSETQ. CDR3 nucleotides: TGCGCCAGCAAGATGGATTCGAACACTGAAGCTTTCTTT. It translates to CASKMDSNTEAFF. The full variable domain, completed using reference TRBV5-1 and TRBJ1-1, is KAGVTQTPRYLIKTRGQQVTLSCSPISGHRSVSWYQQTPGQGLQFLFEYFSETQRNKGNFPGRFSGRQFSNSRSEMNVSTLELGDSALYLCASKMDSNTEAFFGQGTRLTVV.